This TCR beta chain was captured by sequencing in a study of blood T cell repertoires in COVID-19 (dated by TCRdb to about 2020). At the level of the whole study: The collaborator samples originated in the United States, Italy and Spain and spanned the acute and convalescent phases of COVID-19. The prospective study material was composed of cDNA or gDNA derived from T cells, B-cell-depleted T cells, or PBMCs. Deeply sampled blood TCRbeta repertoires from subjects exposed to, actively infected with, or recovered from COVID-19 were included in the dataset. The repertoires were released in a freely available public database intended as a resource for research on the immune response to SARS-CoV-2. The samples were drawn from the first 160 participants of the ongoing ImmuneRACE study and from some 1,300 subjects provided by 6 global collaborators. Sample metadata almost always included a de-identified subject ID, COVID-19 status, age in years and sex. Where HLA class I and class II types were available, the types were taken from metadata supplied by the sample provider, not from assay-based typing. On the study overall, not on this receptor specifically: How much clinical and demographic metadata was included differed by source and by participant, and the metadata was provided uncurated.

V is pared back by 0 bases and J by 7 bases, with 20 bases lying between the germline termini. From the germline V gene, CDR1 is SGDLS and CDR2 is YYNGEE. The CDR3 sequence holds 16 residues, the cysteine and phenylalanine included. Of all the DNA, just the CDR3 is kept, 48 bases in frame from base 1. TCRbeta CDR3 regions were amplified from genomic DNA by means of the immunoSEQ Assay, a bias-controlled multiplex PCR. Regarding the original processing steps: Within the assay, amplification of reference gene primers was used to estimate how many nucleated cells each sample contained. Sequence reads were collapsed and filtered to measure the absolute abundance of every unique TCRbeta CDR3 rearrangement. For each sample, productive Simpson clonality was calculated by taking the square root of Simpson's diversity index across productive rearrangements. This is the immuneACCESS table as TCRdb keeps it, with only in-frame sequences that have V and J called. A part of the clones is gone; compared with another copy, unresolved V genes explain less than half, and the rest is unexplained. The V and J calls and clone size are taken from that table; D and trimming were inferred from the DNA. For this sample there are some 280,000 clones; about 89% appear just once. Of the sample, approximately 0.85% falls within the top ten clones.

Comments on this clone: Its binding antigen is unknown. No per-base quality is available; no much larger clone lies one base away.

A second Seattle source provided samples from volunteer blood donors who had recovered from COVID-19. Collaborating institutions collected whole blood in K2EDTA tubes following their own protocols. Collaborator samples were shipped for TCRbeta analysis as frozen whole blood, isolated PBMCs, or DNA extracted from either sample type. The sequencing input was peripheral blood. The TCR sequence derives from a woman in her thirties or forties who had recovered from COVID-19. The rearranged segments are TRBV9 and TRBJ2-7; the D region possibly corresponds to TRBD2 (6 bases align). The DNA sequence is given as TGTGCCAGCAGCGTAGACTGGATGGGACTCGCCTCGGAGCAGTACTTC. Its translation is CASSVDWMGLASEQYF.